The sequence of this T cell receptor (beta chain) was determined in a study of OX40 agonist ivuxolimab in advanced cancers. Study background: While on treatment, patients had intravenous ivuxolimab at 0.01 to 10 mg/kg every 2 weeks. Enrollees could have had prior anti-PD-1, anti-PD-L1 or anti-CTLA-4 therapy, which 40% to 45% had received.

Germline V gives CDR1 SGHVS, CDR2 FQNEAQ. The germline V and J ends were trimmed by 5 bases and 3 bases, with 17 bases remaining between them. This CDR3 is built from 15 residues. In regard to this clone: Its antigen is undetermined.

Study results and limitations: In the expanded peripheral T cells, antigen specificity was never determined. CD8+ T cells showed, on average, more clonal expansion than CD4+ cells.

Method: immunoSEQ multiplex PCR; TCRdb's copy keeps in-frame clones and lacks some. The sample holds over 95,000 clones, about 79% seen once. The TCR comes from an adult with an advanced solid tumor such as melanoma, head and neck, liver or kidney cancer. The V call is TRBV7-8, the J call TRBJ2-7; a possible D gene is TRBD1 (5 bases). The material sequenced was CD4+ or CD8+ T cells sorted from blood, taken in a trial of the OX40 agonist ivuxolimab. CDR3 sequence: CASSPTLTVFYEQYF. CDR3 nucleotides: TGTGCCAGCAGCCCGACCTTGACAGTTTTCTACGAGCAGTACTTC.